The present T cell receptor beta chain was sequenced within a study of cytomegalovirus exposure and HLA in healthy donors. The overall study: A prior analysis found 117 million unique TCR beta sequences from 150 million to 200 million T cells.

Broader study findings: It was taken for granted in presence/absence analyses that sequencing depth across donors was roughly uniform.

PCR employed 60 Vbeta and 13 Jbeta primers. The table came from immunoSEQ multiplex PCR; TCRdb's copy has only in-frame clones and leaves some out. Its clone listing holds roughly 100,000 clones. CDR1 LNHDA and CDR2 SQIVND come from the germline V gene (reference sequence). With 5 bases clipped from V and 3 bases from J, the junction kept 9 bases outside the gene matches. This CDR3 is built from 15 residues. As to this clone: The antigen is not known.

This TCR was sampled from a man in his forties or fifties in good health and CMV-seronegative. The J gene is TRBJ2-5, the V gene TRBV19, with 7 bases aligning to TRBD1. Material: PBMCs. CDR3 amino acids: CASSPRDSPKETQYF. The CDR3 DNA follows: TGTGCCAGTAGTCCGAGGGACAGCCCCAAAGAGACCCAGTACTTC. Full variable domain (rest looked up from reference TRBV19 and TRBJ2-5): DGGITQSPKYLFRKEGQNVTLSCEQNLNHDAMYWYRQDPGQGLRLIYYSQIVNDFQKGDIAEGYSVSREKKESFPLTVTSAQKNPTAFYLCASSPRDSPKETQYFGPGTRLLVL.